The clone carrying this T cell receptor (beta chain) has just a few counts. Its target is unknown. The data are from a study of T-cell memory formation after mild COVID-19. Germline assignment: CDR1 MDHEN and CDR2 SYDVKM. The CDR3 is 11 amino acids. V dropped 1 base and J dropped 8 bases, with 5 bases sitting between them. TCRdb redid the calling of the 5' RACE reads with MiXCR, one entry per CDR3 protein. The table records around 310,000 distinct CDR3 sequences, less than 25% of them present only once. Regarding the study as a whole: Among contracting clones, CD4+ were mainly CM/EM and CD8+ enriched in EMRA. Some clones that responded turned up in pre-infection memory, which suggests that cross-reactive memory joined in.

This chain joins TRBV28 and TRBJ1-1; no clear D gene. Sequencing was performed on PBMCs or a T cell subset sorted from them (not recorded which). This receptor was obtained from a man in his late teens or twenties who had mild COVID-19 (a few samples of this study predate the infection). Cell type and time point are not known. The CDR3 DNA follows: TGTGCCAGCAGTTTATCCAGGGAAGCTTTCTTT. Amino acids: CASSLSREAFF.